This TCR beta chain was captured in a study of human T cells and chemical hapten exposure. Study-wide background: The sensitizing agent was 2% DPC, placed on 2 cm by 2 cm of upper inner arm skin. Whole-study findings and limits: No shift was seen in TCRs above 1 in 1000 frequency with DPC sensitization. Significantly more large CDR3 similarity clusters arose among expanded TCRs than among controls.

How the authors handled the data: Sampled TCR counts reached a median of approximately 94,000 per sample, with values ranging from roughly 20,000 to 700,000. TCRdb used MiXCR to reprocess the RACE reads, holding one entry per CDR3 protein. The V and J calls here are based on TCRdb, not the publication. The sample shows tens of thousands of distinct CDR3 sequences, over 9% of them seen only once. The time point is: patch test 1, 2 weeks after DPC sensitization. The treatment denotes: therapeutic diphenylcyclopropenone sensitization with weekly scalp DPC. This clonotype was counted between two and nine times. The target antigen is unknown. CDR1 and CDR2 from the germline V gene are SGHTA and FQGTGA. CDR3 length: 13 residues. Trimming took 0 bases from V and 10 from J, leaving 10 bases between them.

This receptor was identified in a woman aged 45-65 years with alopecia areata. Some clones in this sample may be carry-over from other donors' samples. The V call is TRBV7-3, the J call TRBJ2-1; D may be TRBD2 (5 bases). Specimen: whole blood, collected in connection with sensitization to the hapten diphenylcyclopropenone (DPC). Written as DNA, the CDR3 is TGTGCCAGCAGCTTAACGAGGGCCGAGGAGCAGTTCTTC. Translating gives CASSLTRAEEQFF.